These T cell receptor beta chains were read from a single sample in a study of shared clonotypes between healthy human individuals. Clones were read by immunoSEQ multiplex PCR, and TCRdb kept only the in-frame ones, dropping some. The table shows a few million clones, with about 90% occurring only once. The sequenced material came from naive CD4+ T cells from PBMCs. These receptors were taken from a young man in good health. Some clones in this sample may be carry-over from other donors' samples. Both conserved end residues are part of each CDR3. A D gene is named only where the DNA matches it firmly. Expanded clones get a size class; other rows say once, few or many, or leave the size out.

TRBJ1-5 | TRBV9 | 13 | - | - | CASSVGPDQPQHF | TGTGCCAGCAGCGTAGGACCCGATCAGCCCCAGCATTTT
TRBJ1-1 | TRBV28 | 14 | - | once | CASTLGGLGTEAFF | TGTGCCAGCACCTTAGGGGGATTGGGCACTGAAGCTTTCTTT
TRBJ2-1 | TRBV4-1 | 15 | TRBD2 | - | CASSQGLAGSGEQFF | TGCGCCAGCAGCCAAGGACTAGCGGGCTCGGGTGAGCAGTTCTTC
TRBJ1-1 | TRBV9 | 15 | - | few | CASSPGPRRNTEAFF | TGTGCCAGCAGCCCCGGACCCCGCAGGAACACTGAAGCTTTCTTT
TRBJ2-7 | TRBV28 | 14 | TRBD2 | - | CASSPAGVPYEQYF | TGTGCCAGCAGTCCAGCGGGAGTTCCCTACGAGCAGTACTTC
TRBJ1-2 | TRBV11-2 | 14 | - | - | CASSLPGQPYGYTF | TGTGCCAGCAGCTTACCTGGACAGCCCTATGGCTACACCTTC
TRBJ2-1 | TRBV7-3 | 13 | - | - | CASSLDSYNEQFF | TGTGCCAGCAGCCTTGACTCCTACAATGAGCAGTTCTTC
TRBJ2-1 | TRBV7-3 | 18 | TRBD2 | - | CASSLTSWSGRSYNEQFF | TGTGCCAGCAGCTTAACGAGTTGGAGCGGGAGGTCTTACAATGAGCAGTTCTTC
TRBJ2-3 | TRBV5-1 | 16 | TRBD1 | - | CASRLGGQGPADTQYF | TGCGCCAGCAGGCTAGGAGGACAGGGCCCTGCAGATACGCAGTATTTT
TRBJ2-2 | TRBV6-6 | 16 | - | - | CASSTNLKGEPGELFF | TGTGCCAGCAGTACCAATCTTAAAGGGGAGCCCGGGGAGCTGTTTTTT
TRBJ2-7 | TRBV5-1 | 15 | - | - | CASSPMTTGFYEQYF | TGCGCCAGCAGCCCGATGACTACAGGTTTCTACGAGCAGTACTTC
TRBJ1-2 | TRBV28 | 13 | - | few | CASSLATVYGYTF | TGTGCCAGCAGTTTAGCGACCGTCTATGGCTACACCTTC
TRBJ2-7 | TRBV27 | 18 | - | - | CASSLYPPAAAFPYEQYF | TGTGCCAGCAGTTTATACCCCCCCGCGGCAGCCTTTCCCTACGAGCAGTACTTC
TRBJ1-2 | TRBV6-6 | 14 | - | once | CASSKETSNYGYTF | TGTGCCAGCAGCAAGGAGACCTCTAACTATGGCTACACCTTC